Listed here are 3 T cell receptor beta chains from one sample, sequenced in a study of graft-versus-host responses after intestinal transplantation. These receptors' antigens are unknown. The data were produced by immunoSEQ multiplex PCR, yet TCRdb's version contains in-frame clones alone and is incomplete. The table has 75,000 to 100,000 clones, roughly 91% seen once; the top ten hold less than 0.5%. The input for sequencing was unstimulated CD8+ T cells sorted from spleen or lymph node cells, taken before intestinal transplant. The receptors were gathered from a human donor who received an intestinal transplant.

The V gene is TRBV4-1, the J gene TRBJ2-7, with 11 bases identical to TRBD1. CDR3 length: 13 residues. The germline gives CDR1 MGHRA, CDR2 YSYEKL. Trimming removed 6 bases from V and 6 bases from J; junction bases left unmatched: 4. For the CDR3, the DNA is TGCGCCAGCAGTCGGACAGGGGGCTTCGAGCAGTACTTC. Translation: CASSRTGGFEQYF.

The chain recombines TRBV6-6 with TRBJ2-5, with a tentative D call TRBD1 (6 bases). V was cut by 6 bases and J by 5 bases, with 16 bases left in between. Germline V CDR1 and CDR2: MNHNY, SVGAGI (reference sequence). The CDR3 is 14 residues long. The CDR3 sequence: CASSPDSGPETQYF. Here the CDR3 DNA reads TGTGCCAGCAGCCCGGACAGTGGACCTGAGACCCAGTACTTC.

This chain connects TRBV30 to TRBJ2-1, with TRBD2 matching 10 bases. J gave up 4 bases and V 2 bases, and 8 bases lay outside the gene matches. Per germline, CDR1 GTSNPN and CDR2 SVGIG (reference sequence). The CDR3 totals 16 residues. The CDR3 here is CAWSRTTSGLYNEQFF. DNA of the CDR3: TGTGCCTGGAGTAGAACGACTAGCGGGCTATACAATGAGCAGTTCTTC.